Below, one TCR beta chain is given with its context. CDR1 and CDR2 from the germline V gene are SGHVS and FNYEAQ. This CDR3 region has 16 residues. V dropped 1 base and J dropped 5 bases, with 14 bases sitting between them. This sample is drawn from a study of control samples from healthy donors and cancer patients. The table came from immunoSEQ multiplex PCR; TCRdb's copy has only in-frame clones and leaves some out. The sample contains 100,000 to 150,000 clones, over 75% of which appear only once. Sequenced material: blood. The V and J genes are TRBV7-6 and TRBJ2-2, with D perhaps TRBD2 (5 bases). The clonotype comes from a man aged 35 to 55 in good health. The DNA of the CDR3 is TGTGCCAGCAGCTTAGAAGCTTCCCCGGGGACCGGGGAGCTGTTTTTT. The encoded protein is CASSLEASPGTGELFF.